This T cell receptor beta chain was recovered during a study of shared clonotypes between healthy human individuals. The protocol was immunoSEQ multiplex PCR, while the TCRdb copy is restricted to in-frame clones and leaves out a portion. The sample yields 1.5 million to 2.5 million clones, 85% to 95% seen once. It was CD45RO-negative cells, positively selected for CCR7, that made up naive CD8 cells, with terminally differentiated effector memory CD45RA+ cells excluded. Germline CDR1 is SGHDN and CDR2 is FVKESK. The ends were cut back, 0 bases at V and 5 bases at J, with 8 bases in the middle. There are 13 residues in the CDR3.

The sequencing input was naive CD8+ T cells sorted from blood. V is TRBV14 and J is TRBJ2-7; tentative D call: TRBD2 (6 bases). The clonotype was recovered from a young man in good health. CDR3 region: CASSQEWGDEQYF. In DNA form, the CDR3 reads TGTGCCAGCAGCCAAGAATGGGGGGACGAGCAGTACTTC.